This TCR beta chain appears in the sequencing data of a study of CD8 T cells in ankylosing spondylitis (dated by TCRdb to about 2017). Regarding the research as a whole: To find TCR variants linked to disease, the study profiled T cell receptor beta repertoires in ankylosing spondylitis patients and healthy donors. The full study cohort comprised 20 to 25 ankylosing spondylitis patients and over 95 healthy donors. Samples of peripheral blood were taken, and for ankylosing spondylitis patients, synovial fluid was collected as well.

What the study reported, not specific to this receptor: A CD8+ phenotype was shown by the disease-linked clones, which were found at relatively low frequencies in peripheral blood. The disease-linked clones were reported to be significantly enriched in matched synovial fluid samples from ankylosing spondylitis patients. Blood from ankylosing spondylitis patients appeared to be characterized by a TCR beta motif composed of eight highly homologous amino acid variants. Some motif variants were previously reported in synovial fluid and blood of reactive arthritis patients, suggesting common disease-initiation mechanisms.

Points on this clonotype: Its target antigen remains unknown. Base qualities were left out, and no much larger clone turns up one base away.

Sequencing used an Illumina HiSeq 2500. TCR beta libraries were prepared by quantitative 5'-RACE with molecular barcodes. For the original study's pipeline: Disease-linked TCR variants were identified with a new computational method built on a probabilistic model of VDJ rearrangement. TCRdb applied fastp at Q25 and MiXCR to the public reads, then kept only in-frame beta chains. Under each unique CDR3 protein, matching rows form one entry showing the most common genes and DNA. TCRdb, not the original authors, processed these V and J calls. The sample table lists just under 550,000 distinct CDR3 sequences, about 13% of them with a count of one. The ten biggest clones cover around 6.8% of the sample. From the cysteine through the phenylalanine, the CDR3 covers 15 amino acids. The kept DNA is CDR3 alone, 45 bases in frame from the first base. The germline V gene encodes CDR1 SGHRS and CDR2 YFSETQ. V is trimmed back by 1 base and J by 3 bases, and the junction contains 6 bases that no gene match accounts for.

The receptor was derived from a male donor with ankylosing spondylitis. The chain is assembled from TRBV5-1 and TRBJ2-5; a stretch of 7 junction bases matches TRBD2. Sequencing was done on a sample of blood, either unsorted or a sorted T cell fraction (not recorded which). CDR3 loop: CASSLSASGEETQYF. The DNA sequence is TGCGCCAGCAGCTTGTCTGCTAGCGGCGAAGAGACCCAGTACTTC.